This T cell receptor (beta chain) was observed in a study of cytomegalovirus exposure and HLA in healthy donors. Study information: Within an early data release were about 85 million unique TCRs drawn from HLA-typed donors. General study results and limits: Compared with the approximately 700-donor mean, an Asian-associated ancestry cluster reportedly had fewer N-insertions, according to a later analysis. Three chains linked to CMV were shown in vitro to be specific for CMV antigens. In a later analysis, a missense DCLRE1C variant was linked to TCR beta V- and J-gene trimming.

This PCR relied on a set of 60 Vbeta primers and 13 Jbeta primers. Produced via immunoSEQ multiplex PCR; TCRdb's table is partial and in-frame only. Of 170,000 or so clones in the sample, around 78% were seen once. Germline lookup yields CDR1 SGHAT and CDR2 FQNNGV. The V end lost 5 bases, the J end lost 6 bases, and 10 bases lay between the germline ends. The CDR3 contains 12 residues. Concerning this clone itself: Its antigen is currently unknown.

The chain carries TRBV11-2 and TRBJ1-2; D remains unclear. The sample was PBMCs. The clonotype originates from a woman aged 50 to 60 in good health and CMV-seropositive. CDR3 nucleotide sequence: TGTGCCAGCAGCGAGGGTTTTCATGGCTACACCTTC. This translates into CASSEGFHGYTF.